These 5 T cell receptor beta chains share one sample of origin, sequenced in a study of T cells in Graves' hyperthyroidism and ophthalmopathy. Amplification targeted TCR beta CDR3 regions from RNA transcripts. In the first-round RT-PCR of the TCR CDR3, the HTBI primer set was used. Using its own MiXCR run on the multiplex PCR reads, TCRdb lists one record per CDR3 protein. Of roughly 500,000 distinct CDR3 sequences listed, over 11% are singletons. Sample: blood. The receptors derive from a woman aged 25 to 39 with Graves' hyperthyroidism that later progressed to Graves' ophthalmopathy.

This clonotype was detected ten times or more. This rearrangement joins TRBV7-2 to TRBJ2-1, with TRBD1 identical over 10 bases. Germline CDR1 is SGHTA and CDR2 is FQGNSA. The CDR3 consists of 16 residues. Losses at the gene ends were 1 base for V and 6 bases for J; bases not matched to a gene: 6. This CDR3 is CASSLDAGTGANEQFF. DNA for the CDR3: TGTGCCAGCAGCTTAGATGCCGGGACAGGGGCCAATGAGCAGTTCTTC.

This clonotype appeared a few times. The chain uses TRBV11-2 and TRBJ2-2, with 11 bases fitting TRBD2. Germline V gene lookup returns CDR1 SGHAT and CDR2 FQNNGV. V shed 2 bases, J shed 7 bases, and the junction held 9 bases outside the gene matches. CDR3 size: 17 residues. CDR3 sequence (DNA): TGTGCCAGCAGCTTAATAACGACTAGCGGGGAGTTCGGGGAGCTGTTTTTT. Translated, it gives CASSLITTSGEFGELFF.

This clonotype was counted many times. The CDR3 DNA reads as TGTGCCAGCAGTGTCGGACAGGGCCTCGAGCAGTACTTC. Amino acid sequence: CASSVGQGLEQYF. The chain links TRBV12-3 or TRBV12-4 to TRBJ2-7; 8 nucleotides line up with TRBD1. V shed 5 bases, J shed 6 bases, and the junction held 6 bases outside the gene matches. This CDR3 is 13 amino acids long.

J is TRBJ2-5 and V is TRBV30, with 8 positions matching TRBD1. Trimming removed 4 bases from V and 2 bases from J; junction bases left unmatched: 6. The CDR3 is made up of 14 amino acids. In germline, CDR1 is GTSNPN, CDR2 SVGIG (reference sequence). CDR3 sequence: CAWTGTGSQETQYF. The CDR3, as DNA: TGTGCCTGGACCGGGACAGGATCTCAAGAGACCCAGTACTTC.

The table lists this clonotype with many counts. This CDR3 reads CATSDFWGSEETQYF. For the CDR3, the DNA is TGTGCCACCAGTGATTTCTGGGGTTCGGAAGAGACCCAGTACTTC. J is TRBJ2-5 and V is TRBV24-1; D unclear. The length of the CDR3 is 15 residues. Germline-derived CDR1 and CDR2 are KGHDR and SFDVKD. With 1 base removed from V and 3 bases from J, the gap between germline ends came to 11 bases.